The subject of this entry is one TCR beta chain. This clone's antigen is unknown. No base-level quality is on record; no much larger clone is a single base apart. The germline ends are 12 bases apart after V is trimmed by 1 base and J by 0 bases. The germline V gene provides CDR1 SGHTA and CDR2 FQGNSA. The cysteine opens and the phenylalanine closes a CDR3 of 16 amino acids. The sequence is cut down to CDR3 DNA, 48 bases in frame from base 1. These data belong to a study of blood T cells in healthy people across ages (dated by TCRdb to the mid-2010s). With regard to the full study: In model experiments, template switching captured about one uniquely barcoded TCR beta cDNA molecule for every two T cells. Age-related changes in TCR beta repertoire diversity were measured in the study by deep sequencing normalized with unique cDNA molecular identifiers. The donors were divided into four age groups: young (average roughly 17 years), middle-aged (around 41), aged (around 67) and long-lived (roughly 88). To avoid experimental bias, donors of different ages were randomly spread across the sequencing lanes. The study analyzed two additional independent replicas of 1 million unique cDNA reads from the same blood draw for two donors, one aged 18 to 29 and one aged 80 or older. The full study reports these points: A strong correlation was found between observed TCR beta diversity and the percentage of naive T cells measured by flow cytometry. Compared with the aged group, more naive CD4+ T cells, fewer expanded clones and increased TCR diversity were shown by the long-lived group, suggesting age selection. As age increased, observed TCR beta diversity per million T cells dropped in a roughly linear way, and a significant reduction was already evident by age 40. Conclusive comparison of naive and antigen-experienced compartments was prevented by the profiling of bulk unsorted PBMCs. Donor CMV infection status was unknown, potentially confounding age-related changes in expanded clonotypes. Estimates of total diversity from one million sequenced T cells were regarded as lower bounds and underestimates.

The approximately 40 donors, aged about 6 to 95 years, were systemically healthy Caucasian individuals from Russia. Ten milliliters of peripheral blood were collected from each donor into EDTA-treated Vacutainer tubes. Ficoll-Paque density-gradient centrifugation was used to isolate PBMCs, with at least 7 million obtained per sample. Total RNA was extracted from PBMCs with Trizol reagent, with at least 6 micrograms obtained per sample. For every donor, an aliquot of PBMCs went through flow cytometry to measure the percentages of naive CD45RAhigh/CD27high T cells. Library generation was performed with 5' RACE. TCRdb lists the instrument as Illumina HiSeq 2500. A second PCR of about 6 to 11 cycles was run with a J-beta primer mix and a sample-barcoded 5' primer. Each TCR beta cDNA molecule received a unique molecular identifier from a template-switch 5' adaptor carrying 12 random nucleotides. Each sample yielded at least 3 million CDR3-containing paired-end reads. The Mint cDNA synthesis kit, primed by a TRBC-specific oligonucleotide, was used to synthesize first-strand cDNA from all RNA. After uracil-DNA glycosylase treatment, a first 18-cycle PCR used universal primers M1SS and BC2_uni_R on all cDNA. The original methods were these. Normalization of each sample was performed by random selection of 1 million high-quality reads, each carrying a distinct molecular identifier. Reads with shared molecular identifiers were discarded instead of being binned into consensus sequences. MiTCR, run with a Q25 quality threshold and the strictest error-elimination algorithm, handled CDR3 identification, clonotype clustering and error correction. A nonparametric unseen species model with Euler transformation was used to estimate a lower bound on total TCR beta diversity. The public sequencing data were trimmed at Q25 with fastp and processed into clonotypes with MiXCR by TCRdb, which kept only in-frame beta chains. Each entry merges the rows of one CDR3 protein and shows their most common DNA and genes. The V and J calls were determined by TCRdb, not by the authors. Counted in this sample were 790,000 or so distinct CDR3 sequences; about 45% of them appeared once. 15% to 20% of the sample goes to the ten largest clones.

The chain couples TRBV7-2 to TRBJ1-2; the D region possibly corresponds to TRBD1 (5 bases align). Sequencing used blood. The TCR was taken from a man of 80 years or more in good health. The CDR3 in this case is CASSLEGFRANYGYTF. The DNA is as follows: TGTGCCAGCAGCTTAGAGGGGTTCCGTGCTAACTATGGCTACACCTTC. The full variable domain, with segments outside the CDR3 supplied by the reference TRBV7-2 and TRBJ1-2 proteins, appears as GAGVSQSPSNKVTEKGKDVELRCDPISGHTALYWYRQSLGQGLEFLIYFQGNSAPDKSGLPSDRFSAERTGGSVSTLTIQRTQQEDSAVYLCASSLEGFRANYGYTFGSGTRLTVV.